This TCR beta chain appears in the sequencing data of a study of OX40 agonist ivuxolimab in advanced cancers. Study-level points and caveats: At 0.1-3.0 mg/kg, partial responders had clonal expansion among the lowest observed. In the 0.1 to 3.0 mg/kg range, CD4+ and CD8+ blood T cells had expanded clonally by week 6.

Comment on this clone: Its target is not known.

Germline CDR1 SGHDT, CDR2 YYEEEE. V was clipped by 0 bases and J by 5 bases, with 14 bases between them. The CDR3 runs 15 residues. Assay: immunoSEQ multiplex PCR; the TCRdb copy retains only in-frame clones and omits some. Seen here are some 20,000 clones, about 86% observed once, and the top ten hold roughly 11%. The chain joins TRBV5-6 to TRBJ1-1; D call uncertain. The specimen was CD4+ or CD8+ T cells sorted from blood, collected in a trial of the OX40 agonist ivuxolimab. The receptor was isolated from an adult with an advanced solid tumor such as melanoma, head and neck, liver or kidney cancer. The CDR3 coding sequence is TGTGCCAGCAGCTTGGGGATAGTGAAAGGTACTGAAGCTTTCTTT. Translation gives CASSLGIVKGTEAFF.